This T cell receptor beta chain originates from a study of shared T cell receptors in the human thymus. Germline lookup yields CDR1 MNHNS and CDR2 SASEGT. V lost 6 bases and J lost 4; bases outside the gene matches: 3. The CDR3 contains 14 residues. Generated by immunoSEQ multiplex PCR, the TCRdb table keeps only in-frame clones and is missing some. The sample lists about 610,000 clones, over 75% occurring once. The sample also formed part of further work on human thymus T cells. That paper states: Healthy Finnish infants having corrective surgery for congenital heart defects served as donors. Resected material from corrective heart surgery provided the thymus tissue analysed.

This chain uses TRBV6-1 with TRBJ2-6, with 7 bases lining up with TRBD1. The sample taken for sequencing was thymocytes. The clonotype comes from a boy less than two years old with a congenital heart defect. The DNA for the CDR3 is TGTGCCAGCAGAGGGACAGCCGGGGCCAACGTCCTGACTTTC. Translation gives CASRGTAGANVLTF.